Listed below are T cell receptor beta chains from one sample, sequenced in a study of blood T cell repertoires in COVID-19. TCRdb keeps only in-frame clones here, not all; method: immunoSEQ multiplex PCR. Of under 200,000 clones listed, over 70% are singletons. Sequenced material: peripheral blood. Receptors originate from a woman in her sixties or seventies with acute or convalescent COVID-19. CDR3s include the opening cysteine and the closing phenylalanine or tryptophan. The D gene is left open where the match is weak. Only some rows state a clone size, as once, few, many or a class for expanded clones.

size	V	D	J	CDR3	DNA
once	TRBV30	TRBD2	TRBJ2-3	CAWTLTSGTVTQYF	TGTGCCTGGACTCTGACTAGCGGGACAGTTACGCAGTATTTT
-	TRBV6-5	-	TRBJ2-3	CASKSTTVSTDTQYF	TGTGCCAGCAAGTCGACGACAGTTAGCACAGATACGCAGTATTTT
-	TRBV5-1	TRBD1	TRBJ1-5	CASSLQGQDQPQHF	TGCGCCAGCAGCTTACAGGGGCAGGATCAGCCCCAGCATTTT
-	TRBV6-2/TRBV6-3	-	TRBJ2-4	CASSYRLENIQYF	TGTGCCAGCAGTTACCGTCTCGAAAACATTCAGTACTTC
-	TRBV5-4	-	TRBJ1-1	CASSLKPREITEAFF	TGTGCCAGCAGCTTAAAGCCCCGTGAGATCACTGAAGCTTTCTTT
-	TRBV21-1	-	TRBJ2-2	CASSKGGEGETGELFF	TGTGCCAGCAGCAAAGGTGGGGAGGGGGAAACCGGGGAGCTGTTTTTT
-	TRBV4-3	-	TRBJ1-2	CASSQWQGGGGYTF	TGCGCCAGCAGCCAATGGCAGGGAGGTGGTGGCTACACCTTC
-	TRBV5-1	TRBD2	TRBJ2-1	CASSFEASGQGEQFF	TGCGCCAGCAGCTTTGAGGCTAGCGGGCAGGGTGAGCAGTTCTTC
-	TRBV6-6	TRBD1	TRBJ1-2	CASTPLTGISPLPF	TGTGCCAGCACCCCTCTGACAGGGATCAGTCCCCTGCCGTTC
-	TRBV5-6	-	TRBJ2-7	CASSPGLPSSYEQYF	TGTGCCAGCAGCCCTGGACTTCCCAGCTCCTACGAGCAGTACTTC
-	TRBV15	TRBD1	TRBJ1-4	CATGTGSGWTNEKLFF	TGTGCCACCGGGACAGGGTCCGGATGGACTAATGAAAAACTGTTTTTT
-	TRBV5-1	-	TRBJ1-4	CASSLNRGEKLFF	TGCGCCAGCAGCTTGAATAGAGGTGAAAAACTGTTTTTT
-	TRBV6-2/TRBV6-3	TRBD1	TRBJ1-1	CASSLIPGQDTEAFF	TGTGCCAGCAGCCTAATACCGGGACAGGACACTGAAGCTTTCTTT